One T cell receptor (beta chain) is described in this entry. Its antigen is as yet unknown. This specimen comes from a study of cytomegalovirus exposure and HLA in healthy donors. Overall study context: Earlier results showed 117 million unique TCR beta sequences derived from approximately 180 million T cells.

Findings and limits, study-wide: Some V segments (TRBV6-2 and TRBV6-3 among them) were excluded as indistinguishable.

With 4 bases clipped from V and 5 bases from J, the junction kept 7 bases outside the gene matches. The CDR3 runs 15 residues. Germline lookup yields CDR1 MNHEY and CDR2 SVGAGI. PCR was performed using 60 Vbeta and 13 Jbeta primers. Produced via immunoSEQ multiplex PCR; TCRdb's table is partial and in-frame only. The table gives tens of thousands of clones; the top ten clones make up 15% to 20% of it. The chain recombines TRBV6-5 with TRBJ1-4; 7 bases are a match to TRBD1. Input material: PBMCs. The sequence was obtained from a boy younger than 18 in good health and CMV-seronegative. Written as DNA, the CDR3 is TGTGCCAGCAGTTGGGGGGACAGAAGGAATGAAAAACTGTTTTTT. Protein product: CASSWGDRRNEKLFF.